The present T cell receptor (beta chain) was sequenced within a study of blood T cell repertoires in COVID-19 (dated by TCRdb to the early 2020s). Regarding the research as a whole: Collaborator samples came from the United States, Italy and Spain and covered acute and convalescent phases of COVID-19. The material from the prospective study consisted of cDNA or gDNA derived from T cells, B-cell-depleted T cells, or PBMCs. A de-identified subject ID, COVID-19 status, age in years and sex were almost always included in the sample metadata. The dataset comprised deeply sampled blood TCRbeta repertoires from subjects exposed to, actively infected with, or recovered from COVID-19. The repertoires were made available in a free public database intended to serve as a resource for research on the immune response to SARS-CoV-2. The samples were drawn from the first 160 participants of the ongoing ImmuneRACE study and from about 1,200 subjects provided by 6 global collaborators. Where HLA class I and class II types were available, the types were taken from metadata supplied by the sample provider, not from assay-based typing.

Each collaborating institution followed its own protocols to collect whole blood in K2EDTA tubes. Collaborator samples were shipped for TCRbeta analysis as frozen whole blood, isolated PBMCs, or DNA extracted from either sample type. V loses 4 bases at its end and J loses 4 bases; junction bases beyond the gene matches: 8. The cysteine opens and the phenylalanine closes a CDR3 of 17 amino acids. The retained sequence is limited to the CDR3, 51 bases, with the frame set at the first base. CDR1 MNHEY and CDR2 SMNVEV were looked up in the germline V gene (reference sequence). Regarding this clone: The antigen it recognizes is unknown. One base away there is no much larger clone; base qualities are not given.

TCRbeta CDR3 regions were amplified from genomic DNA using the immunoSEQ Assay, a bias-controlled multiplex PCR. The study's processing was this. Nucleated cell counts per sample were estimated from amplification of reference gene primers within the assay. To quantify the absolute abundance of each unique TCRbeta CDR3 rearrangement, sequence reads were collapsed and filtered. For each sample, productive Simpson clonality was calculated as the square root of Simpson's diversity index across productive rearrangements. Held by TCRdb, this immuneACCESS table contains in-frame sequences only and omits some clones. Under half of the omission traces to an unresolved V gene where checked; the cause of the rest is unknown. The DNA gave D and trimming, while V, J and clone size come from that table. The sample yields about 43,000 clones; 87% were counted once. The ten largest account for 15% of the sample.

General findings and caveats noted by the study authors: The quantity of clinical and demographic metadata differed by source and by participant and was supplied without curation.

The source is a man in his 60s with active COVID-19. The rearrangement joined TRBV27 to TRBJ2-1, with TRBD2 identical over 12 junction bases. Input material: peripheral blood. The sequenced DNA: TGTGCCAGCAGTTCGCTAACCGGACTAGCGGGATACAATGAGCAGTTCTTC. This translates into CASSSLTGLAGYNEQFF.